This passage covers 8 T cell receptor beta chains from one sample sequenced in a study of a mutant IDH1 vaccine in newly diagnosed glioma. Time point described: week 23, last vaccination. What each vaccine dose contained was 300 ug of mutant IDH1 20-mer peptide, accompanied by topical imiquimod. Here immunoSEQ multiplex PCR was the method, and the copy in TCRdb shows in-frame clones only, minus some. This sample yields about 11,000 clones, of which 88% are seen a single time; around 4.9% belongs to the top ten. Which antigens these TCRs recognize remains unknown. The sequenced sample was PBMCs, obtained from a glioma patient whose treatment included an IDH1 peptide vaccine. Receptor source: a woman aged 35 to 49 with glioma. Some clones in this sample may be carry-over from other donors' samples.

The chain joins TRBV18 to TRBJ2-7; maybe TRBD2 (6 bases). Germline loops: CDR1 KGHSH, CDR2 LQKENI. CDR3 length: 13 residues. V dropped 4 bases and J dropped 6 bases, with 13 bases sitting between them. For the CDR3, the DNA is TGTGCCAGCTCACAAGGAGGGCGGTCCGAGCAGTACTTC. Translated, it gives CASSQGGRSEQYF.

The chain links TRBV29-1 to TRBJ2-1, with D perhaps TRBD1 (6 bases). Trimming stripped 8 bases from V and 0 bases from J, with 14 bases between. The CDR3 is 14 amino acids. Germline V gene data show CDR1 as SQVTM and CDR2 as ANQGSEA. The DNA for the CDR3 is TGCAGCCCATTTCAGGACAGCTCCTACAATGAGCAGTTCTTC. As protein: CSPFQDSSYNEQFF.

V is TRBV2 and J is TRBJ1-2; 8 bases match TRBD1. There are 13 residues in the CDR3. Germline V gene lookup returns CDR1 SNHLY and CDR2 FYNNEI. The ends lost 11 bases at V and 0 bases at J; junction bases unmatched: 5. The DNA of the CDR3 is TGTGCCTGGAGGGACAGGTCTAACTATGGCTACACCTTC. It is translated as CAWRDRSNYGYTF.

The V gene is TRBV6-1, the J gene TRBJ2-7; D call uncertain. This CDR3 is 15 amino acids long. Looked up from germline, CDR1 is MNHNS and CDR2 is SASEGT. Trimming removed 4 bases from V and 2 bases from J, with 15 bases in between. The CDR3 loop is CASSVTEVLTYEQYF. The CDR3 nucleotides are TGTGCCAGCAGTGTAACAGAGGTTCTAACCTACGAGCAGTACTTC.

This clone has only a few counts. The V gene is TRBV18, the J gene TRBJ1-1; D not certain. V was trimmed by 2 bases and J by 4 bases, leaving 14 bases between them. The germline V gene has CDR1 KGHSH and CDR2 LQKENI. The CDR3 has 15 amino acids. The CDR3 nucleotides read TGTGCCAGCTCACCAGCCTTCCAAGGTAGCACTGAAGCTTTCTTT. This codes for CASSPAFQGSTEAFF.

The chain joins TRBV5-5 to TRBJ1-4; maybe TRBD1 (6 bases). V was clipped by 6 bases and J by 8 bases, with 8 bases between them. The CDR3 consists of 11 residues. Germline V gene data show CDR1 as SGHKS and CDR2 as YYEKEE (reference sequence). In nucleotides, the CDR3 is TGTGCCAGCATGGGGGGCGAAAAACTGTTTTTT. Protein: CASMGGEKLFF. Full variable domain (missing parts from reference TRBV5-5 and TRBJ1-4): DAGVTQSPTHLIKTRGQQVTLRCSPISGHKSVSWYQQVLGQGPQFIFQYYEKEERGRGNFPDRFSARQFPNYSSELNVNALLLGDSALYLCASMGGEKLFFGSGTQLSVL.

This chain joins TRBV28 and TRBJ1-2, with unresolved D. Germline values: CDR1 MDHEN, CDR2 SYDVKM. Trimming removed 2 bases from V and 0 bases from J, with 10 bases in between. The CDR3 covers 15 residues. The CDR3 is CASSLNGRANYGYTF. DNA of the CDR3: TGTGCCAGCAGTTTAAACGGCAGAGCTAACTATGGCTACACCTTC.

The chain employs TRBV10-3 and TRBJ2-3; D may match TRBD1 or TRBD2 (5 bases each). The germline CDR1 and CDR2 sequences are ENHRY and SYGVKD. V was shortened by 2 bases and J by 3 bases, with 9 bases between the two germline ends. The CDR3 length is 14 residues. In DNA, the CDR3 is TGTGCCATCAGTGAGGGCAGGGAGACAGATACGCAGTATTTT. Its protein is CAISEGRETDTQYF.